Each of the 30 T cell receptor beta chains below was sequenced from the same sample in a study of blood T cell repertoires in COVID-19. Clones were sequenced by immunoSEQ multiplex PCR, and TCRdb holds only the in-frame ones, with some missing. Of about 150,000 clones in the sample, about four fifths were seen once. The sequenced material came from peripheral blood. The origin of the receptors is a man aged 60-69 years with acute or convalescent COVID-19.

This chain connects TRBV24-1 to TRBJ2-1; 9 bases agree with TRBD2. With V trimmed by 1 base and J by 7 bases, 7 bases remained unmatched. This CDR3 contains 16 residues. Germline-derived CDR1 and CDR2 are KGHDR and SFDVKD. The CDR3 DNA follows: TGTGCCACCAGTGATTTCGGCGGGAGGGGTCTAAATGAGCAGTTCTTC. Translated: CATSDFGGRGLNEQFF.

This chain links TRBV5-3 with TRBJ2-7; the match to TRBD1 covers 10 bases. TRBV5-3 is placed among ORFs of uncertain function. The CDR3 contains 17 residues. Unmatched junction bases numbered 17, after V lost 5 bases and J lost 6 bases. The CDR3 DNA reads as TGTGCCAGAAGGCGTAGACACCGGGACAGGGGACCCCTCGAGCAGTACTTC. Its protein is CARRRRHRDRGPLEQYF.

This chain connects TRBV5-6 to TRBJ2-7, with 8 nucleotides matching TRBD2. V gave up 4 bases and J gave up 4 bases; unmatched junction bases: 7. This CDR3 is built from 14 residues. Germline V CDR1 and CDR2: SGHDT, YYEEEE. The CDR3 loop reads CASSTGLARYEQYF. The CDR3 bases are TGTGCCAGCAGCACCGGACTAGCAAGGTACGAGCAGTACTTC.

This chain joins TRBV5-1 and TRBJ2-2; 8 nucleotides line up with TRBD1. Germline CDR1 and CDR2: SGHRS and YFSETQ. This CDR3 has 16 residues. Trimming at V came to 4 bases and at J to 4 bases, leaving 9 bases not matched to a gene. The CDR3 nucleotides are TGCGCCAGCAGCACCGGACAGGGACCTTCCACCGGGGAGCTGTTTTTT. Its protein product is CASSTGQGPSTGELFF.

The chain has TRBV5-4 and TRBJ2-3; weak D call: TRBD2 (6 bases). V lost 4 bases and J lost 4, with 19 bases in between. The CDR3 contains 16 residues. Germline V CDR1 and CDR2: SGHNT, YYREEE (reference sequence). The CDR3 DNA follows: TGTGCCAGCAGCCATGGACTAACCCAAGTCTCAGATACGCAGTATTTT. It is translated as CASSHGLTQVSDTQYF.

The gene calls are TRBV5-1 and TRBJ1-5; D perhaps matches TRBD1 (5 bases). In germline, CDR1 is SGHRS, CDR2 YFSETQ. The CDR3 has 13 amino acids. Trimming took off 4 bases at V and 4 bases at J, with 9 bases between the two ends. The CDR3 region is CASSETVNQPQHF. Written as DNA, the CDR3 is TGCGCCAGCAGCGAGACAGTTAATCAGCCCCAGCATTTT.

The chain links TRBV2 to TRBJ2-3; 10 nucleotides match TRBD2. CDR3 size: 13 residues. CDR1 and CDR2 (germline): SNHLY, FYNNEI. The V segment lost 6 bases and the J segment 3 bases; nucleotides outside the gene matches: 0. For the CDR3, the DNA is TGTGCCAGCAGGACTAGCGGGACAGATACGCAGTATTTT. It translates to CASRTSGTDTQYF.

In this sample, this clone turned up once. The CDR3 loop reads CASSAGTGAPQGYEQYF. The CDR3 DNA is TGTGCCAGCAGCGCCGGGACAGGGGCTCCTCAGGGCTACGAGCAGTACTTC. The J gene is TRBJ2-7, the V gene TRBV9; 10 bases agree with TRBD1. V lost 3 bases, J lost 3 bases, and 12 bases stayed unmatched. The germline gives CDR1 SGDLS, CDR2 YYNGEE. The CDR3 has 17 residues.

This clone was counted once. The chain links TRBV11-3 to TRBJ2-6, with D maybe TRBD1 (5 bases). The CDR3 runs 14 residues. In germline, CDR1 is SGHNT, CDR2 YENEEA. The V end lost 5 bases, the J end lost 4 bases, and 9 bases lay between the germline ends. Here the CDR3 reads CASSPNRGANVLTF. The CDR3 nucleotides read TGTGCCAGCAGCCCGAACAGGGGGGCCAACGTCCTGACTTTC.

V and J are TRBV5-6 and TRBJ2-7; tentative D call: TRBD1 (7 bases). This CDR3 comprises 15 residues. Germline V CDR1 and CDR2: SGHDT, YYEEEE. The V and J ends lost 0 bases and 2 bases respectively, with 12 bases between them. Here the CDR3 DNA reads TGTGCCAGCAGCTTGGGGGCAGGGGGGCCCTACGAGCAGTACTTC. It is translated as CASSLGAGGPYEQYF.

This chain uses TRBV5-4 with TRBJ1-2; no firm D call. Germline-derived CDR1 and CDR2 are SGHNT and YYREEE (reference sequence). The CDR3 sequence is 13 residues long. V lost 3 bases and J 7 bases, leaving 13 bases between the germline ends. The CDR3 bases are TGTGCCAGCAGCTATTCCCAGGAAATTGGCTACACCTTC. Its translation: CASSYSQEIGYTF.

The CDR3 nucleotides read TGTGCCAGCAGCTTACGGACAGGGGGAGTTATCTCCTACAATGAGCAGTTCTTC. It specifies CASSLRTGGVISYNEQFF. The rearrangement uses TRBV7-6 and TRBJ2-1; TRBD1 matches 10 bases. With 2 bases clipped from V and 0 bases from J, the junction kept 7 bases outside the gene matches. CDR1 and CDR2 (germline): SGHVS, FNYEAQ. The CDR3 extends over 18 amino acids.

This chain links TRBV9 with TRBJ2-3; D is undetermined. V lost 3 bases and J lost 4, with 6 bases in between. Germline values: CDR1 SGDLS, CDR2 YYNGEE. This CDR3 has 12 residues. The CDR3 DNA sequence: TGTGCCAGCAGCGGAGTTGCAGATACGCAGTATTTT. Its translation is CASSGVADTQYF.

The chain recombines TRBV19 with TRBJ1-1; D uncertain. Trimming pared 5 bases from V and 4 bases from J, leaving 14 bases between. CDR1 is LNHDA, CDR2 SQIVND, per germline (reference sequence). This CDR3 comprises 14 residues. CDR3 in DNA: TGTGCCAGTAGTTTTGCGCGGGGTGTCACTGAAGCTTTCTTT. As protein: CASSFARGVTEAFF.

The CDR3 protein is CASSRDTYQETQYF. In nucleotides, the CDR3 is TGTGCCAGCAGCCGGGACACTTACCAAGAGACCCAGTACTTC. This chain links TRBV27 with TRBJ2-5; D is perhaps TRBD1 (6 bases). Trimming took 6 bases from V and 0 from J, leaving 11 bases between them. CDR1 and CDR2 from the germline V gene are MNHEY and SMNVEV (reference sequence). The CDR3 has 14 residues.

This chain connects TRBV4-2 to TRBJ1-2, with 7 positions matching TRBD1. Trimming removed 5 bases from V and 0 bases from J; junction bases left unmatched: 12. The germline gives CDR1 LGHNA, CDR2 YNFKEQ. This CDR3 region has 17 residues. CDR3 sequence (DNA): TGTGCCAGCAGCTCTCCAGGGGGTGCAAGAACTAACTATGGCTACACCTTC. This sequence encodes CASSSPGGARTNYGYTF.

The rearrangement uses TRBV10-3 and TRBJ1-6, with D possibly TRBD1 on 6 matching bases. CDR1 is ENHRY, CDR2 SYGVKD, per germline. CDR3 length: 13 residues. V lost 4 bases and J 7 bases, leaving 8 bases between the germline ends. CDR3 loop: CAISGTVNSPLHF. The CDR3 region has the DNA TGTGCCATCAGTGGGACAGTAAATTCACCCCTCCACTTT.

J is TRBJ1-2 and V is TRBV3-1 (or the pseudogene TRBV3-2), with TRBD1 as a possible D gene (5 bases). Deletions cut 2 bases from V and 4 bases from J, with 11 bases between. The germline V gene has CDR1 LGHDT and CDR2 YNNKEL (reference sequence). The CDR3 extends over 14 amino acids. The CDR3 bases are TGTGCCAGCAGCCAATCCGGGGGGTTCTATGGCTACACCTTC. Translated: CASSQSGGFYGYTF.

The gene calls are TRBV30 and TRBJ2-7; tentative D call: TRBD1 (5 bases). V was trimmed by 5 bases and J by 4 bases, leaving 15 bases between them. CDR1 is GTSNPN, CDR2 SVGIG, per germline (reference sequence). There are 13 residues in the CDR3. The DNA of the CDR3 is TGTGCCTGGGCCCCCCAGGGCCGGTACGAGCAGTACTTC. As protein: CAWAPQGRYEQYF.

The V and J genes are TRBV27 and TRBJ1-3, with D possibly TRBD1 on 5 matching bases. Germline V gene sequence: CDR1 MNHEY, CDR2 SMNVEV (reference sequence). This CDR3 contains 16 residues. The V end was cut by 5 bases, the J end by 0 bases, with 14 bases between. The CDR3 sequence is CASSPTAGISGNTIYF. CDR3 nucleotides: TGTGCCAGCAGTCCTACCGCAGGGATCTCTGGAAACACCATATATTTT.

This clone was seen more than once but under ten times. This chain links TRBV7-9 with TRBJ1-2; 8 positions match TRBD1. CDR3 length: 16 residues. The germline V gene has CDR1 SEHNR and CDR2 FQNEAQ (reference sequence). V dropped 5 bases and J dropped 4; count of bases not matched to a gene: 12. Here the CDR3 DNA reads TGTGCCAGCAGCGCTCGAGGGGGGACAGGCGGCTATGGCTACACCTTC. It specifies CASSARGGTGGYGYTF.

The V and J genes are TRBV7-9 and TRBJ1-6; TRBD1 aligns across 8 bases. This CDR3 has 13 amino acids. Germline trimming cut 5 bases from V and 11 bases from J; bases unmatched to any gene: 5. Germline lookup yields CDR1 SEHNR and CDR2 FQNEAQ (reference sequence). The CDR3 reads CASSLQGEAPLHF. The CDR3 DNA follows: TGTGCCAGCAGCCTACAGGGGGAGGCACCCCTCCACTTT.

The chain joins TRBV5-1 to TRBJ2-7; 11 bases fit TRBD2. The J segment lost 0 bases and the V segment lost 1 base, leaving 6 bases of the junction unmatched. Germline lookup yields CDR1 SGHRS and CDR2 YFSETQ. The CDR3 extends over 17 amino acids. In nucleotides, the CDR3 is TGCGCCAGCAGCTTGTTGACTAGCGGGGTAAGCTCCTACGAGCAGTACTTC. Protein product: CASSLLTSGVSSYEQYF.

The chain employs TRBV19 and TRBJ2-7; 9 nucleotides line up with TRBD1. V lost 4 bases, J lost 2 bases, and 9 bases stayed unmatched. CDR1 is LNHDA, CDR2 SQIVND, per germline (reference sequence). This CDR3 is 16 amino acids long. CDR3 in DNA: TGTGCCAGTAGTACCTCCGGGACAGGGTCCCCCTACGAGCAGTACTTC. Protein: CASSTSGTGSPYEQYF. Full variable domain (outside the CDR3, taken from reference TRBV19 and TRBJ2-7): DGGITQSPKYLFRKEGQNVTLSCEQNLNHDAMYWYRQDPGQGLRLIYYSQIVNDFQKGDIAEGYSVSREKKESFPLTVTSAQKNPTAFYLCASSTSGTGSPYEQYFGPGTRLTVT.

V and J are TRBV9 and TRBJ2-7, with D possibly being TRBD1 (6 bases). This CDR3 spans 13 amino acids. Germline lookup yields CDR1 SGDLS and CDR2 YYNGEE. V lost 0 bases and J 7 bases, leaving 11 bases between the germline ends. The chain's CDR3 is CASSVGGPREQYF. CDR3 bases: TGTGCCAGCAGCGTAGGGGGGCCGCGTGAGCAGTACTTC.

This sequence joins TRBV6-2 or TRBV6-3 and TRBJ1-5; D not certain. CDR1 is MNHEY, CDR2 SVGEGT, per germline. V was cut by 4 bases and J by 5 bases, with 12 bases left in between. The CDR3 is 14 amino acids. CDR3 protein: CASSSIVADQPQHF. CDR3 coding DNA: TGTGCCAGCAGTTCCATTGTAGCGGATCAGCCCCAGCATTTT.

This rearrangement joins TRBV28 to TRBJ1-1; D ambiguous. Trimming stripped 4 bases from V and 1 base from J, with 31 bases between. The CDR3 spans 21 residues. Per germline, CDR1 MDHEN and CDR2 SYDVKM. As DNA, the CDR3 is TGTGCCAGCAGTTCCACCGGGGTTTTTTCCAGAGTTAACCCGTCGAACACTGAAGCTTTCTTT. This sequence encodes CASSSTGVFSRVNPSNTEAFF.

In regard to this clone: Other nucleotide sequences in the sample specify the same CDR3. This sequence joins TRBV19 and TRBJ2-7; TRBD1 matches 8 bases. Germline-derived CDR1 and CDR2 are LNHDA and SQIVND (reference sequence). V gave up 6 bases and J gave up 6 bases; unmatched junction bases: 4. The CDR3 has 12 residues. CDR3 in DNA: TGTGCCAGTAGGGACAGGGATCGCGAGCAGTACTTC. Translated, it gives CASRDRDREQYF. Looking up the rest from reference TRBV19 and TRBJ2-7 gives the full variable domain: DGGITQSPKYLFRKEGQNVTLSCEQNLNHDAMYWYRQDPGQGLRLIYYSQIVNDFQKGDIAEGYSVSREKKESFPLTVTSAQKNPTAFYLCASRDRDREQYFGPGTRLTVT.

The rearrangement uses TRBV9 and TRBJ2-1, with 8 nucleotides matching TRBD2. The trim removed 4 bases at V and 0 bases at J, leaving 6 bases unmatched. Germline V gene lookup returns CDR1 SGDLS and CDR2 YYNGEE. CDR3 length: 16 residues. In DNA, the CDR3 is TGTGCCAGCAGCCGGTTAGCGGGACCCTCCTACAATGAGCAGTTCTTC. Encoded protein: CASSRLAGPSYNEQFF.

The chain links TRBV14 to TRBJ2-3, with 7 bases matching TRBD2. Trimming removed 0 bases from V and 0 bases from J; junction bases left unmatched: 9. The CDR3 consists of 18 residues. In germline, CDR1 is SGHDN, CDR2 FVKESK. CDR3: CASSQDPRLADSTDTQYF. In nucleotides, the CDR3 is TGTGCCAGCAGCCAAGATCCAAGACTAGCAGATAGCACAGATACGCAGTATTTT.